Below, 23 T cell receptor beta chains from the same sample are listed, as sequenced in a study of metastatic and nonmetastatic thyroid tumors. TCRdb reanalyzed the PCR reads with MiXCR. The table records roughly 3,800 clones, roughly 35% of them present only once. The entire patient cohort was treatment-naive prior to thyroid surgery. The sample consisted of tumor tissue. The receptors were sampled from a male donor with papillary thyroid cancer or a benign thyroid nodule (not recorded which). Some clones in this sample may be carry-over from other donors' samples.

V and J are TRBV6-2 or TRBV6-3 and TRBJ1-2, with D perhaps TRBD1 (6 bases). The V gene's germline CDR1 is MNHEY and CDR2 SVGEGT. V lost 5 bases and J lost 5, with 33 bases in between. CDR3 length: 20 residues. CDR3 sequence reads: CASSPKIQLTGRKIGYGYTF. The CDR3 DNA reads TGTGCCAGCAGTCCCAAAATACAACTTACAGGGAGGAAGATTGGGTATGGCTACACCTTC.

This clone was seen a handful of times. The rearrangement uses TRBV27 and TRBJ2-3; perhaps TRBD1 as D (6 bases). The germline gives CDR1 MNHEY, CDR2 SMNVEV (reference sequence). The CDR3 is 13 amino acids. Trimming took 7 bases from V and 4 from J, leaving 12 bases between them. The CDR3 reads CASTTGYPDTQYF. CDR3 bases: TGTGCCAGCACAACAGGGTATCCAGATACGCAGTATTTT.

The gene calls are TRBV12-3 or TRBV12-4 and TRBJ1-1, with 8 bases lining up with TRBD1. This CDR3 spans 14 amino acids. With 3 bases clipped from V and 5 bases from J, the junction kept 5 bases outside the gene matches. The CDR3 protein is CASSFGQGSTEAFF. The CDR3 DNA sequence: TGTGCCAGCAGTTTCGGACAGGGATCAACTGAAGCTTTCTTT.

This clone was observed a handful of times. This chain uses TRBV6-2 or TRBV6-3 with TRBJ1-1, with a possible D match to TRBD1 (5 bases). Germline V gene data show CDR1 as MNHEY and CDR2 as SVGEGT. CDR3 length: 14 residues. Trimming shortened V by 4 bases and J by 1 base, and 10 bases separated the two germline ends. The CDR3 reads CASSSPDRNTEAFF. In DNA, the CDR3 is TGTGCCAGCAGTTCTCCCGACAGGAACACTGAAGCTTTCTTT.

This clone has more than one count but fewer than ten. CDR3 sequence reads: CASSLGVSGANVLTF. CDR3 nucleotides: TGTGCCAGCAGTTTAGGGGTTTCTGGGGCCAACGTCCTGACTTTC. The gene calls are TRBV27 and TRBJ2-6; D remains ambiguous. CDR1 and CDR2 from the germline V gene are MNHEY and SMNVEV (reference sequence). Between the trimmed V and J ends, which lost 2 bases and 1 base, there was a span of 6 bases. CDR3 length: 15 residues.

This sequence joins TRBV4-1 and TRBJ1-1; no clear D gene. From germline, CDR1 is MGHRA and CDR2 YSYEKL. The CDR3 spans 15 residues. V lost 4 bases, J lost 3 bases, and 15 bases lay in between. Here the CDR3 reads CASSRVEGADTEAFF. DNA for the CDR3: TGCGCCAGCAGCCGAGTAGAGGGCGCTGACACTGAAGCTTTCTTT.

This clone qualifies as medium-sized. The chain recombines TRBV18 with TRBJ1-3, with D unresolved. Germline V gene data show CDR1 as KGHSH and CDR2 as LQKENI. V dropped 1 base and J dropped 0 bases, with 4 bases sitting between them. The length of the CDR3 is 14 residues. The CDR3 bases are TGTGCCAGCTCACCACAACGCTCTGGAAACACCATATATTTT. Encoded protein: CASSPQRSGNTIYF. Together with reference TRBV18 and TRBJ1-3, the CDR3 gives the full variable domain: NAGVMQNPRHLVRRRGQEARLRCSPMKGHSHVYWYRQLPEEGLKFMVYLQKENIIDESGMPKERFSAEFPKEGPSILRIQQVVRGDSAAYFCASSPQRSGNTIYFGEGSWLTVV.

The rearrangement uses TRBV6-1 and TRBJ2-7; 7 bases fit TRBD2. The V gene's germline CDR1 is MNHNS and CDR2 SASEGT. The CDR3 runs 15 residues. Trimming took 5 bases from V and 2 from J; bases not matched to a gene: 9. The DNA of the CDR3 is TGTGCCAGCAGTCCGTCTCCGGCGGGAGCCTACGAGCAGTACTTC. This translates into CASSPSPAGAYEQYF.

This sequence joins TRBV5-1 and TRBJ1-1; no reliable D call. V dropped 0 bases and J dropped 1 base, with 4 bases sitting between them. Germline CDR1 and CDR2: SGHRS and YFSETQ. The CDR3 extends over 13 amino acids. The CDR3 loop reads CASSLEANTEAFF. The CDR3 DNA reads TGCGCCAGCAGCTTGGAGGCGAACACTGAAGCTTTCTTT.

The genes are TRBV20-1 and TRBJ2-7; 10 nucleotides align to TRBD2. The CDR3 totals 16 residues. Trimming cost V 5 bases and J 2 bases; bases outside gene matches: 12. Germline V CDR1 and CDR2: DFQATT, SNEGSKA (reference sequence). The CDR3 region has the DNA TGCAGTGCTCGCAAGCTAGGGACTAGCGAGACCTACGAGCAGTACTTC. It codes for CSARKLGTSETYEQYF.

The chain links TRBV7-9 to TRBJ1-4; D not resolved. V lost 4 bases and J lost 4, with 10 bases in between. The CDR3 has 14 residues. Germline V CDR1 and CDR2: SEHNR, FQNEAQ (reference sequence). The CDR3 bases are TGTGCCAGCAGCTACCAAGGAAATAATGAAAAACTGTTTTTT. This translates into CASSYQGNNEKLFF.

This clone has a handful of counts. V and J are TRBV19 and TRBJ1-5; no reliable D call. CDR1 and CDR2 (germline): LNHDA, SQIVND (reference sequence). The CDR3 sequence is 14 residues long. Trimming stripped 7 bases from V and 8 bases from J, with 18 bases between. As DNA, the CDR3 is TGTGCCAGTACCACCGACGCTGCATCGGAGCCCCAGCATTTT. Amino acids: CASTTDAASEPQHF.

This clone was detected only a few times. The genes are TRBV6-2 or TRBV6-3 and TRBJ2-3; 10 positions match TRBD2. CDR3 length: 15 amino acids. V lost 4 bases and J lost 0; bases outside the gene matches: 1. From germline, CDR1 is MNHEY and CDR2 SVGEGT. CDR3 amino acids: CASSWTSGSTDTQYF. In DNA, the CDR3 is TGTGCCAGCAGTTGGACTAGCGGTAGCACAGATACGCAGTATTTT.

The chain is built from TRBV7-6 and TRBJ2-2, with 10 nucleotides matching TRBD1. CDR3 size: 16 residues. V was clipped by 5 bases and J by 4 bases; unmatched bases: 7. Germline V lookup: CDR1 SGHVS, CDR2 FNYEAQ. This CDR3 is CASSAGTGDLTGELFF. The CDR3 nucleotides are TGTGCCAGCAGCGCCGGGACAGGGGACCTCACCGGGGAGCTGTTTTTT.

The genes are TRBV7-9 and TRBJ2-5, with 10 positions matching TRBD2. After removal of 0 bases from V and 2 bases from J, the junction contained 0 bases not matched to a gene. Germline values: CDR1 SEHNR, CDR2 FQNEAQ (reference sequence). This CDR3 is 15 amino acids long. The CDR3 bases are TGTGCCAGCAGCTTAGCAGCGGGGGGGCAAGAGACCCAGTACTTC. This gives the protein CASSLAAGGQETQYF.

This clone has a single count. The gene calls are TRBV20-1 and TRBJ2-1; 8 bases align to TRBD2. In germline, CDR1 is DFQATT, CDR2 SNEGSKA (reference sequence). The CDR3 length is 15 residues. The junction had 11 bases not matched to a gene; V was cut back by 3 bases and J by 7 bases. The CDR3 loop is CSASKIAGPWNEQFF. The CDR3, as DNA: TGCAGTGCTAGCAAAATAGCGGGACCTTGGAATGAGCAGTTCTTC.

The chain joins TRBV6-1 to TRBJ2-5, with D tentatively TRBD1 (6 bases). This CDR3 contains 13 residues. Germline CDR1 and CDR2: MNHNS and SASEGT. Trimming took 5 bases from V and 2 from J, leaving 9 bases between them. The CDR3 sequence: CASSTTGQETQYF. Here the CDR3 DNA reads TGTGCCAGCAGTACGACAGGACAAGAGACCCAGTACTTC.

The V and J genes are TRBV28 and TRBJ1-5; D perhaps matches TRBD1 (5 bases). The CDR3 covers 17 residues. Germline-derived CDR1 and CDR2 are MDHEN and SYDVKM. Trimming stripped 7 bases from V and 0 bases from J, with 19 bases between. The DNA for the CDR3 is TGTGCCAGCAACGTACCCCAACAGGAGTATAGCAATCAGCCCCAGCATTTT. Its translation is CASNVPQQEYSNQPQHF.

This clone turned up a few times. The genes are TRBV12-3 or TRBV12-4 and TRBJ1-2; 8 bases map to TRBD1. The CDR3 covers 16 residues. With 2 bases clipped from V and 7 bases from J, the junction kept 12 bases outside the gene matches. CDR3 bases: TGTGCCAGCAGTTTAAGGGACAGGCCCCTAGAGTGTGGCTACACCTTC. It translates to CASSLRDRPLECGYTF.

On this clone itself: One end of the junction varies from germline; a read error may be responsible. The chain employs TRBV27 and TRBJ2-6; tentatively, D is TRBD1 (5 bases). Germline assignment: CDR1 MNHEY and CDR2 SMNVEV (reference sequence). The CDR3 has 21 residues. CDR3 nucleotide sequence: TGTGCCAGCAGTTTATACCCCCCGACAGTTAAGCACTCCTCTGGGGCCAAGGTCCTGACTTTC. As protein: CASSLYPPTVKHSSGAKVLTF. The full variable domain, in which reference TRBV27 and TRBJ2-6 provide the parts outside the CDR3, is EAQVTQNPRYLITVTGKKLTVTCSQNMNHEYMSWYRQDPGLGLRQIYYSMNVEVTDKGDVPEGYKVSRKEKRNFPLILESPSPNQTSLYFCASSLYPPTVKHSSGAKVLTFGAGSRLTVL.

The chain combines TRBV19 with TRBJ2-1; TRBD2 matches at 14 bases. CDR1 and CDR2 from the germline V gene are LNHDA and SQIVND (reference sequence). This CDR3 has 19 amino acids. Losses at the gene ends were 0 bases for V and 8 bases for J; bases not matched to a gene: 12. The DNA of the CDR3 is TGTGCCAGTAGTATAGATGTGGGGAGACTAGCGGGAGGGCCTCATGAGCAGTTCTTC. It is translated as CASSIDVGRLAGGPHEQFF.

The CDR3 protein is CATSDLAGGDTGELFF. CDR3 DNA sequence: TGTGCCACCAGTGACCTAGCGGGAGGTGACACCGGGGAGCTGTTTTTT. The chain has TRBV24-1 and TRBJ2-2; 11 bases map to TRBD2. Germline CDR1 reads KGHDR; CDR2 reads SFDVKD. The length of the CDR3 is 16 residues. Losses at the gene ends were 4 bases for V and 3 bases for J; bases not matched to a gene: 3.

This chain links TRBV7-6 with TRBJ2-5, with 9 bases matching TRBD2. J gave up 5 bases and V 2 bases, and 6 bases lay outside the gene matches. CDR1 SGHVS and CDR2 FNYEAQ come from the germline V gene. The CDR3 extends over 15 amino acids. CDR3 DNA: TGTGCCAGCAGCTTATATGCGGGAGGGGCGGAGACCCAGTACTTC. Translating gives CASSLYAGGAETQYF.